This T cell receptor (beta chain) was obtained from a study of shared T cell receptors in the human thymus. Trimming stripped 6 bases from V and 2 bases from J, with 16 bases between. Germline V gives CDR1 SGHRS, CDR2 YFSETQ. This CDR3 region has 15 residues. The method was immunoSEQ multiplex PCR; TCRdb's version includes in-frame clones alone and lacks a portion of them. The table lists 720,000 or so clones, 80% to 90% of them singletons. These same records also appear under a second study, on human thymus T cells. That work contributes: Corrective cardiac surgery supplied the resected thymus tissue. Thymic and blood repertoires appeared to display a bias in their usage of V and J genes.

The chain couples TRBV5-1 to TRBJ2-3; tentatively, D is TRBD2 (5 bases). The receptor was isolated from a girl under two years old with a congenital heart defect. The sample consisted of thymocytes. The CDR3 loop is CASTSGPRSTDTQYF. The CDR3 DNA sequence: TGCGCCAGCACCAGCGGACCTCGCTCCACAGATACGCAGTATTTT.